The next 17 T cell receptor beta chains were all read from a single sample in a study of T cells in Graves' hyperthyroidism and ophthalmopathy. TCR beta CDR3 regions were amplified from RNA. RT-PCR in the first round (using the HTBI primer set) targeted the TCR CDR3. Each CDR3 protein is one row after TCRdb ran MiXCR on the multiplex PCR reads. The sample lists hundreds of thousands of distinct CDR3 sequences, around 20% seen once, with about 35% in the top ten. The specimen was blood. The receptors here all came from a young man with Graves' ophthalmopathy.

With regard to this clonotype: One junction end does not reproduce the germline sequence, and a read error may be involved. The chain employs TRBV12-3 or TRBV12-4 and TRBJ2-7; D call uncertain. The CDR3 totals 13 residues. CDR3 DNA sequence: TGTGCCAGCAGTTCAATGCTGTCCTACGAGGAGTACTTC. Translated: CASSSMLSYEEYF.

There are many counts of this clonotype. The chain recombines TRBV2 with TRBJ1-5; D possibly corresponds to TRBD1 (6 bases). CDR1 is SNHLY, CDR2 FYNNEI, per germline. The V gene lost 3 bases and the J gene lost 6 bases, with 12 bases spanning the gap. The CDR3 spans 14 residues. The CDR3 DNA sequence: TGTGCCAGCAGTGAGTTTGGGGGCTCTCAGCCCCAGCATTTT. It is translated as CASSEFGGSQPQHF.

The chain uses TRBV5-1 and TRBJ1-1; 12 nucleotides agree with TRBD1. Per the germline V gene, CDR1 is SGHRS and CDR2 is YFSETQ. V shed 5 bases and J 5 bases; nucleotides not matched to a gene: 22. The CDR3 is 20 amino acids. For the CDR3, the DNA is TGCGCCAGCAGTAGACCGGGACAGGGGGCGCGTTATAGTAGAAGAACTGAAGCTTTCTTT. It specifies CASSRPGQGARYSRRTEAFF.

Only a few counts were recorded for this clonotype. V usage is TRBV12-3 or TRBV12-4 and J usage is TRBJ2-3; either TRBD1 or TRBD2 may fit D (5 bases each). The V end lost 5 bases, the J end lost 2 bases, and 17 bases lay between the germline ends. The CDR3 spans 16 residues. The CDR3 coding sequence is TGTGCCAGCAGTGCCCCCGGGGCGGTAAACACAGATACGCAGTATTTT. Its translation is CASSAPGAVNTDTQYF.

This clonotype was counted at least ten times. V usage is TRBV11-2 and J usage is TRBJ1-5, with D uncertain. The V end was cut by 4 bases, the J end by 0 bases, with 4 bases between. Germline V CDR1 and CDR2: SGHAT, FQNNGV. CDR3 length equals 13 residues. CDR3: CASSSGSNQPQHF. The CDR3 DNA follows: TGTGCCAGCAGCTCGGGTAGCAATCAGCCCCAGCATTTT.

This sequence joins TRBV20-1 and TRBJ2-5; 7 nucleotides align to TRBD1. The ends lost 3 bases at V and 4 bases at J; junction bases unmatched: 5. The CDR3 length is 13 residues. Germline assignment: CDR1 DFQATT and CDR2 SNEGSKA (reference sequence). The CDR3 region is CSARMDRRETQYF. The CDR3 bases are TGCAGTGCTAGGATGGACAGGAGAGAGACCCAGTACTTC.

This clonotype occurred a few times. The rearrangement links TRBV20-1 to TRBJ1-6, with 9 bases that match TRBD1. CDR1 and CDR2 (germline): DFQATT, SNEGSKA (reference sequence). V was pared by 0 bases and J by 10 bases, with 10 bases of the junction left unmatched. There are 16 residues in the CDR3. As DNA, the CDR3 is TGCAGTGCTAGAGATCGCCCGGGACAGGGAGGATCACCCCTCCACTTT. Its protein product is CSARDRPGQGGSPLHF.

This clonotype was detected ten times or more. The rearrangement links TRBV11-2 to TRBJ2-1; maybe TRBD2 (6 bases). Germline CDR1 SGHAT, CDR2 FQNNGV. CDR3 length equals 11 residues. Trimming shortened V by 5 bases and J by 11 bases, and 10 bases separated the two germline ends. CDR3 DNA sequence: TGTGCCAGCAGCGTTAGCGGACAGCAGTTCTTC. Translation gives CASSVSGQQFF.

The chain uses TRBV12-3 or TRBV12-4 and TRBJ2-1; D gene uncertain. The CDR3 contains 14 residues. V was shortened by 5 bases and J by 7 bases, with 15 bases between the two germline ends. The CDR3 loop reads CASSEVGRRNEQFF. CDR3 DNA sequence: TGTGCCAGCAGTGAAGTCGGACGAAGGAATGAGCAGTTCTTC.

This clonotype has only one observation. This chain links TRBV29-1 with TRBJ2-6; D unclear. The CDR3 is 14 amino acids. V shed 5 bases and J shed 1 base, with 9 bases lying between them. The germline CDR1 and CDR2 sequences are SQVTM and ANQGSEA. In DNA, the CDR3 is TGCAGCGTTAGAGTTAGTTCTGGGGCCAACGTCCTGACTTTC. It specifies CSVRVSSGANVLTF.

The chain is built from TRBV5-1 and TRBJ1-6, with D possibly TRBD1 on 5 matching bases. CDR1 SGHRS and CDR2 YFSETQ come from the germline V gene. The CDR3 contains 15 residues. V was shortened by 4 bases and J by 10 bases, with 18 bases between the two germline ends. CDR3 loop: CASSPWDRQTSPLHF. CDR3 nucleotides: TGCGCCAGCAGCCCATGGGACCGCCAGACCTCACCCCTCCACTTT.

The J gene is TRBJ1-2, the V gene TRBV20-1; TRBD1 matches 8 bases. V dropped 6 bases and J dropped 7; count of bases not matched to a gene: 10. Germline CDR1 and CDR2: DFQATT and SNEGSKA (reference sequence). There are 13 residues in the CDR3. The CDR3 protein is CSATGTGISGYTF. As DNA, the CDR3 is TGCAGTGCAACCGGGACAGGAATCTCTGGCTACACCTTC.

This clonotype was picked up a small number of times. The chain uses TRBV6-1 and TRBJ2-5; TRBD1 agrees at 7 bases. V lost 6 bases, J lost 0 bases, and 7 bases stayed unmatched. Germline V gene data show CDR1 as MNHNS and CDR2 as SASEGT. The CDR3 length is 15 residues. CDR3 in amino acids: CASRRQGTHQETQYF. CDR3 coding DNA: TGTGCCAGCAGGCGACAGGGCACCCACCAAGAGACCCAGTACTTC.

The chain combines TRBV3-1 with TRBJ2-7; D could derive from TRBD1 or TRBD2 (5 bases each). Germline V gene sequence: CDR1 LGHDT, CDR2 YNNKEL (reference sequence). This CDR3 spans 16 amino acids. V was cut by 4 bases and J by 3 bases, with 19 bases left in between. The CDR3 DNA reads as TGTGCCAGCAGCCCCCCCGGGACGCAGACGTACTACGAGCAGTACTTC. It translates to CASSPPGTQTYYEQYF.

The chain uses TRBV7-9 and TRBJ2-5, with D possibly called TRBD1 or TRBD2 (7 bases each). Germline CDR1 is SEHNR and CDR2 is FQNEAQ (reference sequence). The length of the CDR3 is 15 residues. Deletions cut 1 base from V and 4 bases from J, with 13 bases between. Written as DNA, the CDR3 is TGTGCCAGCAGCTTAGAGGGAGGGGGCCGAGAGACCCAGTACTTC. Protein: CASSLEGGGRETQYF.

The chain carries TRBV20-1 and TRBJ1-4; perhaps TRBD1 as D (6 bases). Trimming removed 5 bases from V and 10 bases from J, with 17 bases in between. There are 13 residues in the CDR3. The germline V gene encodes CDR1 DFQATT and CDR2 SNEGSKA (reference sequence). CDR3 sequence reads: CSASRTDDVKLFF. In DNA form, the CDR3 reads TGCAGTGCTTCCAGGACAGACGATGTAAAACTGTTTTTT.

The sample holds a few counts of this clonotype. Compared with germline, one end of the junction differs, possibly owing to a read error. V usage is TRBV27 and J usage is TRBJ1-6, with TRBD1 as a possible D gene (5 bases). This CDR3 is built from 14 residues. From germline, CDR1 is MNHEY and CDR2 SMNVEV (reference sequence). The CDR3 nucleotides are TGTGCCAGCAGTTCCGACAGAGCTAATTCACCCCCCCACTTT. Translation gives CASSSDRANSPPHF.